What follows are 18 T cell receptor beta chains derived from one specimen sequenced in a study of CXCR3-negative and CXCR3-positive naive CD8 T cells. The libraries of TRB cDNA were prepared using 5' RACE with UMI labels. After re-calling the 5' RACE reads, TCRdb lists one entry per CDR3 protein, DNA absent. The sample has thousands of distinct CDR3 sequences. Sequencing was carried out using naive CXCR3- CD8+ T cells from blood. Subset of the sample: CD45RO-CCR7+CD27+CD95- naive CD8+ T cells lacking CXCR3 (TNR3-). The receptor set was obtained from a human donor in good health. Some clones in this sample may be carry-over from other donors' samples.

This clonotype is called medium-sized based on its frequency. The chain uses TRBV3-1 and TRBJ1-2; the TCRdb call, TRBD1, lacks DNA for checking. The CDR3 loop spans 15 amino acids. Germline V CDR1 and CDR2: LGHDT, YNNKEL (reference sequence). The CDR3 region is CASSRTGGANYGYTF.

V and J are TRBV19 and TRBJ2-1. Germline CDR1 and CDR2: LNHDA and SQIVND (reference sequence). This CDR3 is 14 amino acids long. The CDR3 sequence: CASSIRGPHNEQFF.

Here the CDR3 reads CASRGSGANVLTF. This rearrangement joins TRBV4-1 to TRBJ2-6. Germline V gene lookup returns CDR1 MGHRA and CDR2 YSYEKL. This CDR3 has 13 amino acids.

The J gene is TRBJ2-5, the V gene TRBV20-1. Germline V CDR1 and CDR2: DFQATT, SNEGSKA (reference sequence). This CDR3 is 13 amino acids long. CDR3 region: CSARVPSQETQYF.

The gene calls are TRBV5-1 and TRBJ1-1; the TCRdb call, TRBD1, lacks DNA for checking. Germline V lookup: CDR1 SGHRS, CDR2 YFSETQ. This CDR3 is built from 17 residues. The CDR3 reads CASSSGQGVASGTEAFF. Looking up the rest from reference TRBV5-1 and TRBJ1-1 gives the full variable domain: KAGVTQTPRYLIKTRGQQVTLSCSPISGHRSVSWYQQTPGQGLQFLFEYFSETQRNKGNFPGRFSGRQFSNSRSEMNVSTLELGDSALYLCASSSGQGVASGTEAFFGQGTRLTVV.

The rearrangement joins TRBV3-1 to TRBJ2-1; absent DNA, TCRdb's TRBD2 call cannot be checked. CDR1 LGHDT and CDR2 YNNKEL come from the germline V gene (reference sequence). This CDR3 is built from 16 residues. The CDR3: CASSPDGSSGYNEQFF.

This clonotype is deemed medium-sized by its frequency. This rearrangement joins TRBV20-1 to TRBJ2-1; the TCRdb call, TRBD2, lacks DNA for checking. CDR3 length: 17 amino acids. The germline V gene has CDR1 DFQATT and CDR2 SNEGSKA (reference sequence). The CDR3 loop reads CSARDFQREGLYNEQFF.

This clonotype is labeled medium-sized based on frequency. The rearrangement links TRBV9 to TRBJ2-5; as DNA is missing, the TRBD1 call by TCRdb cannot be tested. This CDR3 is 15 amino acids long. Per the germline V gene, CDR1 is SGDLS and CDR2 is YYNGEE. The CDR3: CASSRPGRVQETQYF. The full variable domain, completed using reference TRBV9 and TRBJ2-5, is DSGVTQTPKHLITATGQRVTLRCSPRSGDLSVYWYQQSLDQGLQFLIQYYNGEERAKGNILERFSAQQFPDLHSELNLSSLELGDSALYFCASSRPGRVQETQYFGPGTRLLVL.

The genes are TRBV4-1 and TRBJ1-1; with no DNA, the TCRdb D assignment of TRBD1 cannot be verified. The germline gives CDR1 MGHRA, CDR2 YSYEKL. The CDR3 runs to 15 residues. This CDR3 is CASSQVRQGNTEAFF.

The rearrangement links TRBV20-1 to TRBJ2-3; TCRdb lists TRBD2, though no DNA is available to test this call. The CDR3 extends over 17 amino acids. Germline values: CDR1 DFQATT, CDR2 SNEGSKA (reference sequence). This chain's CDR3 is CSATSLAGGWATDTQYF.

CDR3 residues: CASSPSSYNEQFF. The chain joins TRBV4-1 to TRBJ2-1. The CDR3 loop spans 13 amino acids. Germline V gene sequence: CDR1 MGHRA, CDR2 YSYEKL.

The J gene is TRBJ2-5, the V gene TRBV5-1. The CDR3 consists of 13 residues. Germline CDR1 reads SGHRS; CDR2 reads YFSETQ. The CDR3 sequence is CASSLDSTETQYF.

The genes are TRBV7-2 and TRBJ2-1; the D call of TRBD2 rests on TCRdb alone, since no DNA is present to check it. The CDR3 loop spans 19 amino acids. Per germline, CDR1 SGHTA and CDR2 FQGNSA. CDR3: CASSFPSGTSVASYNEQFF.

This chain joins TRBV7-9 and TRBJ2-7. CDR1 is SEHNR and CDR2 is FQNEAQ in the germline V gene (reference sequence). The CDR3 loop spans 14 amino acids. The chain's CDR3 is CASSSYRSSYEQYF.

This clonotype is identified as medium-sized from frequency. This chain uses TRBV4-3 with TRBJ1-3. The germline V gene has CDR1 LGHNA and CDR2 YSLEER. The CDR3 extends over 13 amino acids. CDR3 protein: CASSQDSGNTIYF.

The chain joins TRBV20-1 to TRBJ2-7; the TRBD1 assignment by TCRdb is unverifiable without DNA. Per germline, CDR1 DFQATT and CDR2 SNEGSKA (reference sequence). CDR3 length: 14 amino acids. Here the CDR3 reads CSARGMDSSYEQYF.

By frequency, this clonotype registers medium-sized. The chain employs TRBV7-8 and TRBJ1-2; the D gene TCRdb calls, TRBD1, cannot be checked with no DNA. This CDR3 region has 18 residues. The germline V gene encodes CDR1 SGHVS and CDR2 FQNEAQ. The CDR3 reads CASSLADGTGGFLDGYTF.

This clonotype counts as medium-sized (0.01 to 0.1%) by frequency. J is TRBJ2-2 and V is TRBV5-1; TCRdb selects TRBD1, and the lack of DNA leaves this call unchecked. Germline lookup yields CDR1 SGHRS and CDR2 YFSETQ. CDR3 length: 14 residues. CDR3 region: CASSTLTNTGELFF.